Presented here are 12 T cell receptor beta chains from one specimen sequenced in a study of PD-1 blockade in classical Hodgkin lymphoma. TCRdb keeps only in-frame clones here, not all; method: immunoSEQ multiplex PCR. The sample includes tens of thousands of clones, 85% to 90% of them seen just once. There was relapse after autologous stem cell transplantation in every patient, and there was variation in brentuximab vedotin exposure. The specimen was peripheral blood mononuclear cells (PBMCs), collected at baseline. The receptors here all came from a human donor with classical Hodgkin lymphoma.

This chain uses TRBV5-1 with TRBJ2-1, with D perhaps matching TRBD1 (6 bases). The CDR3 is 14 residues long. The V end lost 5 bases, the J end lost 8 bases, and 17 bases lay between the germline ends. Germline V gene data show CDR1 as SGHRS and CDR2 as YFSETQ. The CDR3 DNA reads as TGCGCCAGCAGGAAGGGGCAGGGGCATGATGAGCAGTTCTTC. Encoded protein: CASRKGQGHDEQFF.

The chain employs TRBV18 and TRBJ2-3, with D uncertain. Trimming removed 3 bases from V and 6 bases from J, with 7 bases in between. From germline, CDR1 is KGHSH and CDR2 LQKENI. The CDR3 has 12 amino acids. For the CDR3, the DNA is TGTGCCAGCTCACCGGCAGAGGATACGCAGTATTTT. Translating gives CASSPAEDTQYF.

The chain couples TRBV4-2 to TRBJ2-3; the D gene could be TRBD1 or TRBD2 (6 bases each). From germline, CDR1 is LGHNA and CDR2 YNFKEQ. V lost 1 base and J 6 bases, leaving 11 bases between the germline ends. This CDR3 has 14 residues. CDR3 sequence (DNA): TGTGCCAGCAGCCAAGGGGGGGCAAGGGATACGCAGTATTTT. Amino acids: CASSQGGARDTQYF.

This sequence joins TRBV7-9 and TRBJ1-2, with a weak D call TRBD1 (6 bases). Between the trimmed V and J ends, which lost 4 bases and 8 bases, there was a span of 14 bases. The V gene's germline CDR1 is SEHNR and CDR2 FQNEAQ (reference sequence). CDR3 length: 13 residues. CDR3 bases: TGTGCCAGCAGCTGGGACACCCAGTGGGGCTACACCTTC. Its protein is CASSWDTQWGYTF.

The V gene is TRBV4-1, the J gene TRBJ2-2, with D perhaps matching TRBD1 or TRBD2 (6 bases each). CDR1 MGHRA and CDR2 YSYEKL come from the germline V gene. CDR3 length equals 15 residues. Trimming took 8 bases from V and 7 from J, leaving 20 bases between them. In DNA, the CDR3 is TGCGCCAGCTCGGGGGCTGTCAGATTGAGCGGGGAGCTGTTTTTT. Translation: CASSGAVRLSGELFF.

The chain carries TRBV14 and TRBJ1-6, with D maybe TRBD1 (5 bases). V was shortened by 1 base and J by 11 bases, with 9 bases between the two germline ends. This CDR3 spans 13 amino acids. Germline lookup yields CDR1 SGHDN and CDR2 FVKESK. CDR3 in DNA: TGTGCCAGCAGCCAAGGCAGGGCGGCACCCCTCCACTTT. It yields the protein CASSQGRAAPLHF. The full variable domain, in which reference TRBV14 and TRBJ1-6 provide the parts outside the CDR3, is EAGVTQFPSHSVIEKGQTVTLRCDPISGHDNLYWYRRVMGKEIKFLLHFVKESKQDESGMPNNRFLAERTGGTYSTLKVQPAELEDSGVYFCASSQGRAAPLHFGNGTRLTVT.

The chain recombines TRBV7-9 with TRBJ2-7; D is undetermined. This CDR3 has 13 amino acids. Looked up from germline, CDR1 is SEHNR and CDR2 is FQNEAQ (reference sequence). With 2 bases removed from V and 2 bases from J, the gap between germline ends came to 7 bases. CDR3 in DNA: TGTGCCAGCAGCTTATCGGACCCCTACGAGCAGTACTTC. Its translation is CASSLSDPYEQYF.

The chain couples TRBV2 to TRBJ2-1; 12 bases are shared with TRBD2. V lost 6 bases and J lost 6; bases outside the gene matches: 6. The CDR3 has 15 residues. CDR1 and CDR2 (germline): SNHLY, FYNNEI. The CDR3 bases are TGTGCCAGCAGCGGGACTAGCGGGCGACTCAATGAGCAGTTCTTC. Translated, it gives CASSGTSGRLNEQFF. Full variable domain (missing parts from reference TRBV2 and TRBJ2-1): EPEVTQTPSHQVTQMGQEVILRCVPISNHLYFYWYRQILGQKVEFLVSFYNNEISEKSEIFDDQFSVERPDGSNFTLKIRSTKLEDSAMYFCASSGTSGRLNEQFFGPGTRLTVL.

V is TRBV14 and J is TRBJ2-7; D unclear. Germline loops: CDR1 SGHDN, CDR2 FVKESK. Trimming left V 6 bases short and J 4 bases short, with 16 bases between. CDR3 length: 14 residues. CDR3 in amino acids: CASSLSPLFYEQYF. The CDR3 nucleotides are TGTGCCAGCAGTCTTAGCCCGCTATTTTACGAGCAGTACTTC.

The chain carries TRBV30 and TRBJ2-3; D is possibly TRBD2 (5 bases). V was pared by 0 bases and J by 2 bases, with 6 bases between. The germline V gene encodes CDR1 GTSNPN and CDR2 SVGIG (reference sequence). There are 13 residues in the CDR3. In DNA, the CDR3 is TGTGCCTGGAGTGTGGACTTCACAGATACGCAGTATTTT. It encodes CAWSVDFTDTQYF.

The chain employs TRBV7-2 and TRBJ2-1; D is ambiguous. CDR3 length: 13 residues. Germline-derived CDR1 and CDR2 are SGHTA and FQGNSA. Trimming took off 4 bases at V and 6 bases at J, with 10 bases between the two ends. The CDR3 protein is CASSSSPLNEQFF. The CDR3 DNA is TGTGCCAGCAGCTCCAGTCCGCTCAATGAGCAGTTCTTC.

The chain employs TRBV6-1 and TRBJ1-6; no clear D. Germline V gene lookup returns CDR1 MNHNS and CDR2 SASEGT. Trimming removed 8 bases from V and 0 bases from J, with 11 bases in between. The CDR3 has 15 residues. For the CDR3, the DNA is TGTGCCAGCGGCCCTGGGCCCTCCTATAATTCACCCCTCCACTTT. Amino acids: CASGPGPSYNSPLHF.